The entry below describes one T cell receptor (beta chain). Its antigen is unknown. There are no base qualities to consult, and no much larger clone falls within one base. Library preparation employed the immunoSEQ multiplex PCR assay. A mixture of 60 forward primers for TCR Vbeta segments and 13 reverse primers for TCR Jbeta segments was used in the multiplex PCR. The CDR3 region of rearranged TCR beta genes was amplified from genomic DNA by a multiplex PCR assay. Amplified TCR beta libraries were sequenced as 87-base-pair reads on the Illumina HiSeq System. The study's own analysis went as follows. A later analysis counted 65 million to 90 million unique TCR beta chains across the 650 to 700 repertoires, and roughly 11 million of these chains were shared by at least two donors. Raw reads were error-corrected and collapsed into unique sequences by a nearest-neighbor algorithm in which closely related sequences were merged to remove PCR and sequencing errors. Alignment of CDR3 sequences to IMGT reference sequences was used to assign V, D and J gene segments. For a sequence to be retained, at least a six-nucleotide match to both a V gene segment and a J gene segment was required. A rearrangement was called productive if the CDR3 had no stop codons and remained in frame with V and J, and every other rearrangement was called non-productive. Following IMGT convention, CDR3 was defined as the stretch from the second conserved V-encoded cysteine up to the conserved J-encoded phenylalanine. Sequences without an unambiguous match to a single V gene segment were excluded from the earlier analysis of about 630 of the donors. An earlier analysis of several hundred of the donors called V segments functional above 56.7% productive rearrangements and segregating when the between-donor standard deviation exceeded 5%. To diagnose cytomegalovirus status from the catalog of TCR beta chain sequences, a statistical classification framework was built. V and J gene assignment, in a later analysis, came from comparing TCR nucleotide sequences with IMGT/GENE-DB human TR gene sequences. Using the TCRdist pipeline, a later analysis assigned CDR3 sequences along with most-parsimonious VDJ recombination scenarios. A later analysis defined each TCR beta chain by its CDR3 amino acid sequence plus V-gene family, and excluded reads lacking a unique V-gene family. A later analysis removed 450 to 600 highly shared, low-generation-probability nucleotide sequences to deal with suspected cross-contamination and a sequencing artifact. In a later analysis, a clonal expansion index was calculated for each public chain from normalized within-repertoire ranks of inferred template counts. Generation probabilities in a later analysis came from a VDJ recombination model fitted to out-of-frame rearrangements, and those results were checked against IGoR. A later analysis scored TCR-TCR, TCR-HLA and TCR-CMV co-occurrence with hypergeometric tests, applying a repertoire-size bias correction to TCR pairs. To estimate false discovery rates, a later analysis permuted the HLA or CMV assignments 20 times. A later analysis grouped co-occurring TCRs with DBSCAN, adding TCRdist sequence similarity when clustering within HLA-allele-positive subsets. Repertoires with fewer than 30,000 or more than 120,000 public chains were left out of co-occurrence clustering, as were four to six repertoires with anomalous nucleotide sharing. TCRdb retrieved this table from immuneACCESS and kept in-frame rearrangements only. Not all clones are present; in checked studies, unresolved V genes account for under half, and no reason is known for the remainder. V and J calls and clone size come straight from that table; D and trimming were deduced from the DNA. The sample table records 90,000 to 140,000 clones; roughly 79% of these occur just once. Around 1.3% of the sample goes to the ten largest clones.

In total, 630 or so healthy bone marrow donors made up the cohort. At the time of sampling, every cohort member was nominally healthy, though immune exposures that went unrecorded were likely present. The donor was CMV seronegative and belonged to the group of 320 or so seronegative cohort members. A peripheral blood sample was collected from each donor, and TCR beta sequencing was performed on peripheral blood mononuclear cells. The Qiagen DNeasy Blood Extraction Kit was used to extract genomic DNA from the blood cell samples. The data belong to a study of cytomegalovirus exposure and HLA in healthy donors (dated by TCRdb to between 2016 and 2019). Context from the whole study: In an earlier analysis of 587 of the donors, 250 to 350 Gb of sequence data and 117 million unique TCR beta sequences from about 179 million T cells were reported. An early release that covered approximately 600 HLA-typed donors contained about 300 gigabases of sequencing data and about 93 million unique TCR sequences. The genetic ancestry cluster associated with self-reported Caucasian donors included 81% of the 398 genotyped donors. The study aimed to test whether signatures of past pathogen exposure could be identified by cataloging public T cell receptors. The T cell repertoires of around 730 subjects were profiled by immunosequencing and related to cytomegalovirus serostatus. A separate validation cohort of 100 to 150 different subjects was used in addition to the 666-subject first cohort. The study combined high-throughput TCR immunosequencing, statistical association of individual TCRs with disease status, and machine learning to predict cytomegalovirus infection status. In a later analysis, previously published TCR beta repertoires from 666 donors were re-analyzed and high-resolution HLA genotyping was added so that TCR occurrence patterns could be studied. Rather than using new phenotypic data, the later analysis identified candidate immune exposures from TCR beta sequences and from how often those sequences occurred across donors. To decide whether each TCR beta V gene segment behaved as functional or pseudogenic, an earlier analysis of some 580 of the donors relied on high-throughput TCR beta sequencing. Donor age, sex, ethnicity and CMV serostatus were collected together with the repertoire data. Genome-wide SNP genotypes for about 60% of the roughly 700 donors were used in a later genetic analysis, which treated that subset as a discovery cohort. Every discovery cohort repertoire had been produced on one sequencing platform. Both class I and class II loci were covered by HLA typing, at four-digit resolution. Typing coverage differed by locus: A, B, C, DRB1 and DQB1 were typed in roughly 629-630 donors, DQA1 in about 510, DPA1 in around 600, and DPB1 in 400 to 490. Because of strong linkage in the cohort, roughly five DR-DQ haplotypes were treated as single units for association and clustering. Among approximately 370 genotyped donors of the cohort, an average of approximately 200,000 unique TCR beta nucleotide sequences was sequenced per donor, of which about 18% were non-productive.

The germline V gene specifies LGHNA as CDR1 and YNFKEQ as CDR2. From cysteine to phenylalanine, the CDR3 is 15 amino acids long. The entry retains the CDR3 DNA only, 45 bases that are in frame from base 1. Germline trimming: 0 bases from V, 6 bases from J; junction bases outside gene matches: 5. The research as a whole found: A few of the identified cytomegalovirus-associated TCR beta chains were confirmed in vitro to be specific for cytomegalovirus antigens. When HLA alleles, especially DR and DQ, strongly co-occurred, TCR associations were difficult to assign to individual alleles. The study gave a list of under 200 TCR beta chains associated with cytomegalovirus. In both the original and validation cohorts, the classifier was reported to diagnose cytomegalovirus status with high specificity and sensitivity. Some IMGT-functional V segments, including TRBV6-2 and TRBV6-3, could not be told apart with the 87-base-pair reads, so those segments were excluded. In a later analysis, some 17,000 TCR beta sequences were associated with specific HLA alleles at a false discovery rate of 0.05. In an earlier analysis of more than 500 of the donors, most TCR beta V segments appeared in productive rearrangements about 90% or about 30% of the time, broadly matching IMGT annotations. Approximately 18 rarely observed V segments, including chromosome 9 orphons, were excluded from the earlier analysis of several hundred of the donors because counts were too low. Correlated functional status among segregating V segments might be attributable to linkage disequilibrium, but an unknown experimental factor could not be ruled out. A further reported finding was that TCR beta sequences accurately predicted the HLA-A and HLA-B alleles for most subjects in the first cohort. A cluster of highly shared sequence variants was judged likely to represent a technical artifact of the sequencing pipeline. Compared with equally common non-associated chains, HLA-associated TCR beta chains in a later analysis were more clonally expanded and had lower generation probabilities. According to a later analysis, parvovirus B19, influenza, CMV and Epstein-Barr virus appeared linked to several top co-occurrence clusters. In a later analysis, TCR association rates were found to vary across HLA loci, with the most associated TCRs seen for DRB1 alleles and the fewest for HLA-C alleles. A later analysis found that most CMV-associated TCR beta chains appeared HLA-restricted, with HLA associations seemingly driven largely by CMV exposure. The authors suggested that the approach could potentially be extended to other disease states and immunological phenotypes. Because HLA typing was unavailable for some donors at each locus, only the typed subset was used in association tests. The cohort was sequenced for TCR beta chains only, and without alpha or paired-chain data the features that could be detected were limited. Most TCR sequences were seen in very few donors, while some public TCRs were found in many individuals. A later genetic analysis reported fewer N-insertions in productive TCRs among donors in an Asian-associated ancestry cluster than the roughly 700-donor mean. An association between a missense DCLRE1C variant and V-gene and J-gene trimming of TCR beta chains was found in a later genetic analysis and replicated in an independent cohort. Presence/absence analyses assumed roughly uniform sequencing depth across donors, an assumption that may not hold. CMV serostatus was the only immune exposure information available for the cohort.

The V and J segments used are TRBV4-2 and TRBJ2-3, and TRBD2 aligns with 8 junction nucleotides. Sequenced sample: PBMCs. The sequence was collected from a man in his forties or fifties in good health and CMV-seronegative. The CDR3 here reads CASSQETGGFDTQYF. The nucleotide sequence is TGTGCCAGCAGCCAAGAGACGGGAGGGTTCGATACGCAGTATTTT.